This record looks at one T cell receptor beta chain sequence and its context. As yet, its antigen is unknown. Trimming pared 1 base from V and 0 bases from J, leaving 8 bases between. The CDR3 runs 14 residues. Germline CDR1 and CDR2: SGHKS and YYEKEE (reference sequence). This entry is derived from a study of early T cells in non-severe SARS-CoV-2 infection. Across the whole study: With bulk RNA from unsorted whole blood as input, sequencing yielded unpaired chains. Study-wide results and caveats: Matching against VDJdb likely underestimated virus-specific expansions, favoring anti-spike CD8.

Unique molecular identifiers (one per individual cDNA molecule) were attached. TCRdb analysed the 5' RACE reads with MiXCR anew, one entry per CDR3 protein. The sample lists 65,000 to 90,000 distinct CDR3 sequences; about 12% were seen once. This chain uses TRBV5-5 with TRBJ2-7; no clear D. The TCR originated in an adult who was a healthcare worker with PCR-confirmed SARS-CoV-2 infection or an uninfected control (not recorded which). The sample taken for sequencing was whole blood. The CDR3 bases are TGTGCCAGCAGCTTGACCTGGGGCTCCTACGAGCAGTACTTC. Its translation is CASSLTWGSYEQYF.